The 18 T cell receptor beta chains below all came from one sample that was sequenced in a study of blood T cells in healthy people across ages. A second PCR of roughly 6 to 12 cycles used a sample-barcoded 5' primer and a J-beta primer mix. In TCRdb, the 5' RACE reads were re-called with MiXCR into one record per CDR3 protein. The data show roughly 2 million distinct CDR3 sequences, about 50% seen once. Sequenced sample: blood. These receptors were collected from a middle-aged woman in good health.

The chain combines TRBV4-1 with TRBJ2-3; D is unresolved. CDR1 and CDR2 (germline): MGHRA, YSYEKL. The CDR3 totals 14 residues. Between the trimmed V and J ends, which lost 3 bases and 4 bases, there was a span of 11 bases. The CDR3 protein is CASSHRPLSDTQYF. In nucleotides, the CDR3 is TGCGCCAGCAGCCATAGGCCTCTTTCAGATACGCAGTATTTT.

V gene TRBV7-2 combines with J gene TRBJ2-1; 13 bases fit TRBD2. This CDR3 comprises 17 residues. V was clipped by 5 bases and J by 7 bases; unmatched bases: 11. Per germline, CDR1 SGHTA and CDR2 FQGNSA. Written as DNA, the CDR3 is TGTGCCAGCAGCGCCCCCCAACTAGCGGGGGGGCGTAATGAGCAGTTCTTC. This gives the protein CASSAPQLAGGRNEQFF.

The chain uses TRBV15 and TRBJ2-3; the match to TRBD2 covers 10 bases. The CDR3 length is 16 residues. After removal of 0 bases from V and 3 bases from J, the junction contained 3 bases not matched to a gene. Germline-derived CDR1 and CDR2 are LNHNV and YYDKDF (reference sequence). CDR3 protein: CATSRDPAGGTDTQYF. The CDR3 bases are TGTGCCACCAGCAGAGACCCAGCGGGGGGGACAGATACGCAGTATTTT.

In DNA form, the CDR3 reads TGTGCCAGCTCACCAAGGCCGGGACAGGGGGCTAGGGACACTGAAGCTTTCTTT. Protein product: CASSPRPGQGARDTEAFF. The chain joins TRBV18 to TRBJ1-1; 12 bases line up with TRBD1. The CDR3 is 18 residues long. The trim removed 2 bases at V and 3 bases at J, leaving 10 bases unmatched. Per germline, CDR1 KGHSH and CDR2 LQKENI.

The V call is TRBV7-2, the J call TRBJ2-3, with D maybe TRBD1 (7 bases). Germline V gene lookup returns CDR1 SGHTA and CDR2 FQGNSA. The CDR3 has 18 amino acids. The V and J ends lost 5 bases and 0 bases respectively, with 21 bases between them. The CDR3 bases are TGTGCCAGCAGCGTTCATTTTACGACAGGGACTAGCACAGATACGCAGTATTTT. This translates into CASSVHFTTGTSTDTQYF.

The chain joins TRBV7-2 to TRBJ2-3, with D unclear. The CDR3 consists of 15 residues. Looked up from germline, CDR1 is SGHTA and CDR2 is FQGNSA. V was cut by 0 bases and J by 2 bases, with 9 bases left in between. The CDR3 reads CASSLAMENTDTQYF. In nucleotides, the CDR3 is TGTGCCAGCAGCTTAGCGATGGAAAACACAGATACGCAGTATTTT. Full variable domain (missing parts from reference TRBV7-2 and TRBJ2-3): GAGVSQSPSNKVTEKGKDVELRCDPISGHTALYWYRQSLGQGLEFLIYFQGNSAPDKSGLPSDRFSAERTGGSVSTLTIQRTQQEDSAVYLCASSLAMENTDTQYFGPGTRLTVL.

The V call is TRBV28, the J call TRBJ2-5; a weak D match, TRBD2 (6 bases). The J call may be mistaken, given a closer DNA end match to TRBJ2-7. The CDR3 extends over 15 amino acids. Germline V gene lookup returns CDR1 MDHEN and CDR2 SYDVKM. CDR3 sequence: CASSSAVAGKYEQYF. The CDR3 DNA is TGTGCCAGCAGTTCCGCCGTCGCGGGGAAGTACGAGCAGTACTTC.

This rearrangement joins TRBV4-1 to TRBJ2-5; D is uncertain. The germline V gene has CDR1 MGHRA and CDR2 YSYEKL. The ends were cut back, 1 base at V and 0 bases at J, with 6 bases in the middle. This CDR3 has 14 amino acids. CDR3 amino acids: CASSQGLHQETQYF. CDR3 DNA sequence: TGCGCCAGCAGCCAAGGGCTCCACCAAGAGACCCAGTACTTC.

This clonotype turned up a few times. This sequence joins TRBV5-1 and TRBJ2-7; TRBD1 aligns across 8 bases. V trimming: 4 bases; J trimming: 0 bases; junction bases outside the gene matches: 12. This CDR3 contains 17 residues. In germline, CDR1 is SGHRS, CDR2 YFSETQ. CDR3 loop: CASSGSSGGPFSYEQYF. The CDR3 DNA sequence: TGCGCCAGCAGCGGGTCGTCAGGGGGCCCCTTCTCCTACGAGCAGTACTTC.

The sample holds many counts of this clonotype. The genes are TRBV20-1 and TRBJ2-7; D unresolved. Germline values: CDR1 DFQATT, CDR2 SNEGSKA (reference sequence). With 0 bases removed from V and 1 base from J, the gap between germline ends came to 13 bases. This CDR3 contains 15 residues. CDR3 region: CSARDFRRPSYEQYF. In DNA, the CDR3 is TGCAGTGCTAGAGATTTCCGGCGTCCTTCCTACGAGCAGTACTTC.

In its sample, this clonotype was seen a few times. The chain couples TRBV20-1 to TRBJ2-5; tentative D call: TRBD1 (5 bases). The CDR3 covers 12 residues. With 6 bases removed from V and 4 bases from J, the gap between germline ends came to 12 bases. CDR1 DFQATT and CDR2 SNEGSKA come from the germline V gene (reference sequence). CDR3 amino acids: CSARQLPETQYF. For the CDR3, the DNA is TGCAGTGCGAGACAGCTCCCAGAGACCCAGTACTTC.

This clonotype was counted a few times. V gene TRBV6-5 combines with J gene TRBJ1-4, with TRBD1 identical over 9 bases. Germline CDR1 reads MNHEY; CDR2 reads SVGAGI. The CDR3 contains 15 residues. V shed 6 bases and J 3 bases; nucleotides not matched to a gene: 5. The CDR3: CASRGDRAPNEKLFF. The CDR3 region has the DNA TGTGCCAGCAGGGGGGACAGGGCGCCTAATGAAAAACTGTTTTTT.

This chain connects TRBV3-1 to TRBJ2-7; TRBD1 matches 8 bases. The CDR3 runs to 15 residues. The V and J ends lost 1 base and 2 bases, in that order; junction bases with no gene match: 4. Germline CDR1 is LGHDT and CDR2 is YNNKEL (reference sequence). This CDR3 is CASSQGDRGAYEQYF. In nucleotides, the CDR3 is TGTGCCAGCAGCCAAGGCGACAGGGGAGCCTACGAGCAGTACTTC.

This clonotype was counted a single time. This sequence joins TRBV6-2 or TRBV6-3 and TRBJ1-2, with 10 bases lining up with TRBD1. V dropped 4 bases and J dropped 2; count of bases not matched to a gene: 13. The germline V gene has CDR1 MNHEY and CDR2 SVGEGT. The CDR3 loop spans 18 amino acids. The chain's CDR3 is CASSFATGQGKTNYGYTF. CDR3 sequence (DNA): TGTGCCAGCAGTTTCGCAACGGGACAGGGGAAGACAAACTATGGCTACACCTTC.

The rearrangement joins TRBV7-9 to TRBJ1-2; 8 nucleotides agree with TRBD1. V lost 5 bases to trimming and J lost 0 bases; unmatched junction nucleotides: 8. In germline, CDR1 is SEHNR, CDR2 FQNEAQ (reference sequence). The CDR3 has 16 residues. As DNA, the CDR3 is TGTGCCAGCAGCCCCGACAGGGGACAAGCTAACTATGGCTACACCTTC. This translates into CASSPDRGQANYGYTF.

As for this clonotype: The junction does not match germline at one end; this may be a read error. The chain carries TRBV5-1 and TRBJ1-2, with 7 bases that match TRBD1. From germline, CDR1 is SGHRS and CDR2 YFSETQ. The CDR3 loop spans 14 amino acids. CDR3 protein: CASSGTGANCGYTF. The CDR3 nucleotides read TGCGCCAGCAGCGGAACAGGGGCTAACTGTGGCTACACCTTC.

The V call is TRBV28, the J call TRBJ2-5, with TRBD1 matching 7 bases. CDR1 is MDHEN, CDR2 SYDVKM, per germline. This CDR3 is 16 amino acids long. Losses at the gene ends were 10 bases for V and 6 bases for J; bases not matched to a gene: 20. The CDR3 DNA follows: TGTGCCACACAAAATCCAAGGGGGCGCGAAGTGCAGACCCAGTACTTC. Translating gives CATQNPRGREVQTQYF.

This rearrangement joins TRBV5-6 to TRBJ1-6; D not certain. This CDR3 is built from 15 residues. Germline V gene sequence: CDR1 SGHDT, CDR2 YYEEEE. V lost 5 bases and J lost 8, with 17 bases in between. The CDR3 is CASRAAGGGDSPLHF. The DNA of the CDR3 is TGTGCCAGCAGGGCCGCGGGAGGCGGGGATTCACCCCTCCACTTT. The whole variable domain, filled in from reference TRBV5-6 and TRBJ1-6, reads DAGVTQSPTHLIKTRGQQVTLRCSPKSGHDTVSWYQQALGQGPQFIFQYYEEEERQRGNFPDRFSGHQFPNYSSELNVNALLLGDSALYLCASRAAGGGDSPLHFGNGTRLTVT.